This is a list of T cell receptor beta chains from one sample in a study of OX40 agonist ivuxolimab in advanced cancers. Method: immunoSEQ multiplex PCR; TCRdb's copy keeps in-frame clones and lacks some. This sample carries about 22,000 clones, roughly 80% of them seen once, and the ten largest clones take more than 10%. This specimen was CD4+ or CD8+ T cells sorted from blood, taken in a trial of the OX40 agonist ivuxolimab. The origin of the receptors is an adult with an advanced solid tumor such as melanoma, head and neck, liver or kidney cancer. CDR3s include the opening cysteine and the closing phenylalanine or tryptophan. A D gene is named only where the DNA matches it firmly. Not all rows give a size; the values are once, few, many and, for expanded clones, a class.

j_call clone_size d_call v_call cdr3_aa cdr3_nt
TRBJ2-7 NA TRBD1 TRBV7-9 CASNHLTGGEPNYEQYF TGTGCCAGCAACCATTTAACAGGGGGTGAACCTAACTACGAGCAGTACTTC
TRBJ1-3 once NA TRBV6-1 CAYGKSSGNTIYF TGTGCTTACGGGAAGAGCTCTGGAAACACCATATATTTT
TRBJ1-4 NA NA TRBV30 CAWMEGSNEKLFF TGTGCCTGGATGGAGGGATCTAATGAAAAACTGTTTTTT
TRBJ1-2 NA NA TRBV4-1 CASSQDPGGYTF TGCGCCAGCAGCCAAGACCCGGGTGGCTACACCTTC
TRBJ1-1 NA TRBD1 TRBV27 CASRRTGPNTEAFF TGTGCCAGCAGGAGGACAGGGCCGAACACTGAAGCTTTCTTT
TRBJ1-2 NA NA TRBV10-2 CASSGEQGGYGYTF TGCGCCAGCAGTGGAGAACAGGGTGGCTATGGCTACACCTTC
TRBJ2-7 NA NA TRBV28 CASHSFSTYGQYF TGTGCCAGCCACAGTTTTTCTACCTACGGGCAGTACTTC
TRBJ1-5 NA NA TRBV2 CASSGANQPQHF TGTGCCAGCAGTGGGGCCAATCAGCCCCAGCATTTT
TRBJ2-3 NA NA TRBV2 CASSEWKGASTDTQYF TGTGCCAGCAGTGAATGGAAGGGTGCTAGCACAGATACGCAGTATTTT
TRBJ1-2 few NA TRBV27 CASKSGAQLSYGYTF TGTGCCAGCAAGTCCGGCGCACAACTTAGCTATGGCTACACCTTC
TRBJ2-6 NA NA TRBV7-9 CASSLGPGLGANVLTF TGTGCCAGCAGCTTAGGTCCAGGGTTAGGGGCCAACGTCCTGACTTTC
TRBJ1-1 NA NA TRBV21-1 CASSKVYGTGPSMNTEAFF TGTGCCAGCAGCAAAGTATACGGGACAGGGCCCTCCATGAACACTGAAGCTTTCTTT
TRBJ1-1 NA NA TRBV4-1 CASSQFTLGGGTEAFF TGCGCCAGCAGCCAATTTACTTTAGGGGGGGGGACTGAAGCTTTCTTT
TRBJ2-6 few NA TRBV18 CASSPGKDRTSGANVLTF TGTGCCAGCTCACCGGGAAAGGACAGAACCTCTGGGGCCAACGTCCTGACTTTC
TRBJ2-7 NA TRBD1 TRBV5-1 CASSLGATGVTYEQYF TGCGCCAGCAGCTTGGGGGCGACAGGGGTTACTTACGAGCAGTACTTC
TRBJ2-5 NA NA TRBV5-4 CASSSGQETQYF TGTGCCAGCAGCTCTGGCCAAGAGACCCAGTACTTC
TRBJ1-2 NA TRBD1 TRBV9 CASSAGQGNYGYTF TGTGCCAGCAGCGCCGGACAGGGCAACTATGGCTACACCTTC
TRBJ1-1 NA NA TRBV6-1 CASRIDLNTEAFF TGTGCCAGCAGGATTGATCTGAACACTGAAGCTTTCTTT